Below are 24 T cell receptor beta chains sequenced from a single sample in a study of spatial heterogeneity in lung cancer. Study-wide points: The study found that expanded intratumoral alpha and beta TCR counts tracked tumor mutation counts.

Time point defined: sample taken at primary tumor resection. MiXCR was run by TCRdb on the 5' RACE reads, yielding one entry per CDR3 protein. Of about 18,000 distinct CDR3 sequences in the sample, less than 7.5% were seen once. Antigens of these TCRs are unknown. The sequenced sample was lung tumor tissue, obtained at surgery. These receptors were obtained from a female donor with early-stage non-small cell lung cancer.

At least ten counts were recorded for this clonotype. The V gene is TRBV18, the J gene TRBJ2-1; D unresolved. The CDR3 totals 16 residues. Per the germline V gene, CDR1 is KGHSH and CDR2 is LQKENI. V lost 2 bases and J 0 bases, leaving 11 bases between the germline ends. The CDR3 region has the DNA TGTGCCAGCTCACCAAGGATGCTGAGCTCCTACAATGAGCAGTTCTTC. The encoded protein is CASSPRMLSSYNEQFF.

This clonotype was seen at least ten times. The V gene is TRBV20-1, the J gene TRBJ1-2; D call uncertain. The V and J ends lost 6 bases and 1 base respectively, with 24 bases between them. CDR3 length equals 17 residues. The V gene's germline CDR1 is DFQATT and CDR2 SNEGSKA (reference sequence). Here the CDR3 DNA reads TGCAGTGCCCTAGATAAGGGCCACCTCCGATTTAACTATGGCTACACCTTC. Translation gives CSALDKGHLRFNYGYTF.

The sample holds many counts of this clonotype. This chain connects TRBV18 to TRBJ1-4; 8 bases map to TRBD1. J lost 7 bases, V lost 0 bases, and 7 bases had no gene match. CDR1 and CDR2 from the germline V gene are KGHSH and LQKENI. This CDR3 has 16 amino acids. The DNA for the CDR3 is TGTGCCAGCTCACCACCCCAGACAGGGGTCGGTGAAAAACTGTTTTTT. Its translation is CASSPPQTGVGEKLFF.

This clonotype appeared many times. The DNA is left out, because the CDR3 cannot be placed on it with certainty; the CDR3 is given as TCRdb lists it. The CDR3: CISVPEAEEHGTITEAFF. The J gene is TRBJ1-1, the V gene TRBV7-5. TRBV7-5 is flagged as a pseudogene. The CDR3 region is 18 residues in length, termini included.

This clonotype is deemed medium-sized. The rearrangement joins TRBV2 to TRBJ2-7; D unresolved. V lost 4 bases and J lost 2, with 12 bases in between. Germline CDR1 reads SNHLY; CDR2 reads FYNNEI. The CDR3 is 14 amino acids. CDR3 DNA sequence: TGTGCCAGCAGTGTAACCCAGGAGACCTACGAGCAGTACTTC. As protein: CASSVTQETYEQYF.

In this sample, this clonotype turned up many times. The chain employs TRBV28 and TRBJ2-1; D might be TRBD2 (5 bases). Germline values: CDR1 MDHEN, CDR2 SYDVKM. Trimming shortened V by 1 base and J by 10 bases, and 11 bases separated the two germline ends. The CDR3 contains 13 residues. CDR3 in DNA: TGTGCCAGCAGTTTATCCCTTGGGGAGGAGCAGTTCTTC. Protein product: CASSLSLGEEQFF.

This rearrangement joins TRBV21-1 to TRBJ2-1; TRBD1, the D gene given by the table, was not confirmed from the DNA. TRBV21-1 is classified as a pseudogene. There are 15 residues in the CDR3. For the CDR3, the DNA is TGTGCCAGCAGCCCCACCGGGACCCAATACAATGAGCAGTTCTTC. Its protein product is CASSPTGTQYNEQFF.

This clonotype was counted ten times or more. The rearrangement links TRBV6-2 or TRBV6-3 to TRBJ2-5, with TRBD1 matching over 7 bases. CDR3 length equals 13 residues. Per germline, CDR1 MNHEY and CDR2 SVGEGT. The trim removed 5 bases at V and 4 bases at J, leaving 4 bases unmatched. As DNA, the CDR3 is TGTGCCAGCAGTCCGGGACAGATAGAGACCCAGTACTTC. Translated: CASSPGQIETQYF.

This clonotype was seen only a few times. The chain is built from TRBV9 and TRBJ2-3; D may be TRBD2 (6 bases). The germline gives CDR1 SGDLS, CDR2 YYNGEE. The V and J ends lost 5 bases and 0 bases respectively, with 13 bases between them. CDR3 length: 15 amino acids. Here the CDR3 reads CASSVGGMSTDTQYF. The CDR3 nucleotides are TGTGCCAGCAGTGTTGGCGGGATGAGCACAGATACGCAGTATTTT. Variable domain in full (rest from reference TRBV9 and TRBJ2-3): DSGVTQTPKHLITATGQRVTLRCSPRSGDLSVYWYQQSLDQGLQFLIQYYNGEERAKGNILERFSAQQFPDLHSELNLSSLELGDSALYFCASSVGGMSTDTQYFGPGTRLTVL.

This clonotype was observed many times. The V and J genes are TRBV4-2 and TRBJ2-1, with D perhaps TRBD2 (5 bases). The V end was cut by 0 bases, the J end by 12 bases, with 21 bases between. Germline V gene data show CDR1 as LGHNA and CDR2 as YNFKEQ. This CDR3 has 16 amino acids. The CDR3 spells CASSQDRARPHEGQFF. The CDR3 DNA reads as TGTGCCAGCAGCCAAGATAGGGCTAGACCGCATGAGGGGCAGTTCTTC.

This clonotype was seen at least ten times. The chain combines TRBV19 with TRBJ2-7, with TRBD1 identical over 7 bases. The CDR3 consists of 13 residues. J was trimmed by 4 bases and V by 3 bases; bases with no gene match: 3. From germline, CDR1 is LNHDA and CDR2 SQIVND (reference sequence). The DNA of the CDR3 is TGTGCCAGTAGTATCGGCAGGGGGTACGAGCAGTACTTC. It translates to CASSIGRGYEQYF.

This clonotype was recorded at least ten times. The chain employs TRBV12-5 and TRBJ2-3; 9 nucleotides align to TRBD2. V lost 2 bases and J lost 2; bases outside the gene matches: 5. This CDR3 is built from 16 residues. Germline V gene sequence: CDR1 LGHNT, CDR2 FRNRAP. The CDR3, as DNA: TGTGCTAGTGGTTTGTTTCTAGCGGGAACCACAGATACGCAGTATTTT. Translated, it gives CASGLFLAGTTDTQYF.

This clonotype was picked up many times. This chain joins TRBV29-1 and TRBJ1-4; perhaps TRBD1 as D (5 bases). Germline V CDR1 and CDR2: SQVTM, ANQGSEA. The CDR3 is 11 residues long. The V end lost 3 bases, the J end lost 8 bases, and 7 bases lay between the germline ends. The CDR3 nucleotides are TGCAGCGTTGATCGGGACGAAAAACTGTTTTTT. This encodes CSVDRDEKLFF.

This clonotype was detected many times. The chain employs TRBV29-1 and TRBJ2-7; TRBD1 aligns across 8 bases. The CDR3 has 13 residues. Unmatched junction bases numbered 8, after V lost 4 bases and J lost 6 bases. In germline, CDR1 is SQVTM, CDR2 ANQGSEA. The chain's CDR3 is CSVGEGQESEQYF. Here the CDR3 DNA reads TGCAGCGTTGGAGAGGGACAGGAGAGCGAGCAGTACTTC.

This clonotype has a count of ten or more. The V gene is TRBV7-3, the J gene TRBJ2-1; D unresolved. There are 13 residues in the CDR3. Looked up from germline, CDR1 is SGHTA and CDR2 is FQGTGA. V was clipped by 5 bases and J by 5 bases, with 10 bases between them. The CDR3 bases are TGTGCCAGCAGCACGTACAAGAACAATGAGCAGTTCTTC. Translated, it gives CASSTYKNNEQFF.

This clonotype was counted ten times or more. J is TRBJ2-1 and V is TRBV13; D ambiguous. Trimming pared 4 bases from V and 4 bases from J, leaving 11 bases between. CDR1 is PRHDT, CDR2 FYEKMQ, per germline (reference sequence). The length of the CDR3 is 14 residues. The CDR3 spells CASSSPRSYNEQFF. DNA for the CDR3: TGTGCCAGCAGCTCGCCCCGAAGTTACAATGAGCAGTTCTTC.

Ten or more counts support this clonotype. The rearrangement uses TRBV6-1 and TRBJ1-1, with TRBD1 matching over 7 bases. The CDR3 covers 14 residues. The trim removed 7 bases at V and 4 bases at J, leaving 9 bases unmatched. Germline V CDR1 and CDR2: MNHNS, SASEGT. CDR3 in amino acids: CASKIPGQRTEAFF. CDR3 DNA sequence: TGTGCCAGCAAAATACCGGGACAGCGCACTGAAGCTTTCTTT.

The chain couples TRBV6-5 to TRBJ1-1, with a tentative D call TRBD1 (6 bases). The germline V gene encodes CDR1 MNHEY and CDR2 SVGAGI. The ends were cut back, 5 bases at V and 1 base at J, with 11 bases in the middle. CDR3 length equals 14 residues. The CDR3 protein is CASSRDTANTEAFF. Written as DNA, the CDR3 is TGTGCCAGCAGTCGGGACACCGCGAACACTGAAGCTTTCTTT.

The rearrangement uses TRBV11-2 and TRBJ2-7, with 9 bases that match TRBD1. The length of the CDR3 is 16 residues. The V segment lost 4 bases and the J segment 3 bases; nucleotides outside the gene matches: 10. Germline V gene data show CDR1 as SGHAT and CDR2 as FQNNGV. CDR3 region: CASSYHGTGIGYEQYV. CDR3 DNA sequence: TGTGCCAGCAGCTACCATGGGACAGGGATCGGCTACGAGCAGTACGTC.

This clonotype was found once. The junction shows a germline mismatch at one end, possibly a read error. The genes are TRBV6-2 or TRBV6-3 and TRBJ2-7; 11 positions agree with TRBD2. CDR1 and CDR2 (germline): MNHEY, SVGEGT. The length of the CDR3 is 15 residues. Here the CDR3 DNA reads TGTGCCAGCGGATTAGCGGGAGGGCCTGTTTACGTGCAGTACTTC. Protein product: CASGLAGGPVYVQYF.

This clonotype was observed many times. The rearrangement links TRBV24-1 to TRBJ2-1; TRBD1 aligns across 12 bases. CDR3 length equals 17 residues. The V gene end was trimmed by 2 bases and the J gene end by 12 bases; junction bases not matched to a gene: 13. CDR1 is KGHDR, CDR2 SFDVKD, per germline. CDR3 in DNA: TGTGCCACCAGTGATTCCCTAATGGGACAGGGGGCTGGAGGGCAGTTCTTC. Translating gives CATSDSLMGQGAGGQFF.

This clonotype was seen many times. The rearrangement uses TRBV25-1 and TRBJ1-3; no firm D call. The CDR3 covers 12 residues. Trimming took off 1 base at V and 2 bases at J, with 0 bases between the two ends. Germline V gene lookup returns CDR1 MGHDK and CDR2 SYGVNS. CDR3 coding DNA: TGTGCCAGCAGTGAATCTGGAAACACCATATATTTT. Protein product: CASSESGNTIYF.

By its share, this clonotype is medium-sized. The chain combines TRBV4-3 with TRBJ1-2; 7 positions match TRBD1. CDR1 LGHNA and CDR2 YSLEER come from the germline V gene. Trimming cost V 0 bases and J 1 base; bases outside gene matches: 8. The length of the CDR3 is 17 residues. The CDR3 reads CASSQDNVQGHNYGYTF. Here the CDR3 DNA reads TGCGCCAGCAGCCAAGACAACGTACAGGGGCATAACTATGGCTACACCTTC.

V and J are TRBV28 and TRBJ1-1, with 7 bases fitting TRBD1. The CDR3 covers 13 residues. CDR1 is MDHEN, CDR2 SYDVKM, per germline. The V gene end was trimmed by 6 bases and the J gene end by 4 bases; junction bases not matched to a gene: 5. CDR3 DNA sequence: TGTGCCAGCAGCCCAGGGGGGGCCACTGAAGCTTTCTTT. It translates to CASSPGGATEAFF. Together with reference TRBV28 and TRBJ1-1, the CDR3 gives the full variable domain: DVKVTQSSRYLVKRTGEKVFLECVQDMDHENMFWYRQDPGLGLRLIYFSYDVKMKEKGDIPEGYSVSREKKERFSLILESASTNQTSMYLCASSPGGATEAFFGQGTRLTVV.